Listed here is a single TCR beta chain. Its target is unknown. This sample was included in a study of T cells in Graves' hyperthyroidism and ophthalmopathy. Across the whole study: Initial diagnosis, before any treatment, was when peripheral blood was collected.

It was RNA transcripts that yielded the amplified TCR beta CDR3 regions. In the first-round RT-PCR of the TCR CDR3, the HTBI primer set was used. TCRdb used MiXCR to reprocess the multiplex PCR reads, holding one entry per CDR3 protein. Counted here are 270,000 or so distinct CDR3 sequences, approximately 26% occurring once; the ten biggest clones make up approximately 25%. The sample, blood from the first hyperthyroidism diagnosis, precedes any ophthalmopathy symptoms. With V trimmed by 5 bases and J by 1 base, 10 bases remained unmatched. CDR1 SGHTA and CDR2 FQGNSA come from the germline V gene. The CDR3 runs 16 residues. General study findings and limits: Ophthalmopathy and stable hyperthyroidism were told apart by a 13 V-J model. The majority of expanded thyroid clonotypes above 0.001 also appeared in blood.

V usage is TRBV7-2 and J usage is TRBJ2-7; TRBD2 agrees at 8 bases. Input material: blood. The origin of this receptor is a man aged 40-49 years with Graves' hyperthyroidism that later progressed to Graves' ophthalmopathy. The DNA of the CDR3 is TGTGCCAGCAGCCTACCGTGGCTAGCGGGTTCCTACGAGCAGTACTTC. Translated: CASSLPWLAGSYEQYF.